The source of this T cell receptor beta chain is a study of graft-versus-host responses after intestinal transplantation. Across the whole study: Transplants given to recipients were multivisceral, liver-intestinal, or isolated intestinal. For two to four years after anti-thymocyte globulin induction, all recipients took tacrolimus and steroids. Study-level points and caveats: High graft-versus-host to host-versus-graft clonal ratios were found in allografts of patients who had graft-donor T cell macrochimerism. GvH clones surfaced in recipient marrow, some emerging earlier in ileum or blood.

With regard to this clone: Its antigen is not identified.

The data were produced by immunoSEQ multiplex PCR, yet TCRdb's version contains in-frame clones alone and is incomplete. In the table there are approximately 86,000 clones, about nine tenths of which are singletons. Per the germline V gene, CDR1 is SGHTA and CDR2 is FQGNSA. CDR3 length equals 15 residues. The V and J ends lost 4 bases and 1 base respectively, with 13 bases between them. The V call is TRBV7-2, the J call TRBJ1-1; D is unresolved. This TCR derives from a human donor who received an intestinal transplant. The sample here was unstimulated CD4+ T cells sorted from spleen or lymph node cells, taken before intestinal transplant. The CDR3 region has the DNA TGTGCCAGCAGCTCAAGCCGAGTCACGAACACTGAAGCTTTCTTT. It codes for CASSSSRVTNTEAFF.